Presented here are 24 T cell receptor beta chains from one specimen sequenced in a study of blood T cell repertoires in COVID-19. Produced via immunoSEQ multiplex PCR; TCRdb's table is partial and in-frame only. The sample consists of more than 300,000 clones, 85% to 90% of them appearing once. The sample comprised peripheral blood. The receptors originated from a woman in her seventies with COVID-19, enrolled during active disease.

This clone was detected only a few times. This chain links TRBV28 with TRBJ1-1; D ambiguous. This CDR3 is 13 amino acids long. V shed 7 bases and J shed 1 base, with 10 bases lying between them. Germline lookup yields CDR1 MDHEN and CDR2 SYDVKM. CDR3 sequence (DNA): TGTGCCAGCACCTCACGGGGGAACACTGAAGCTTTCTTT. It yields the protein CASTSRGNTEAFF. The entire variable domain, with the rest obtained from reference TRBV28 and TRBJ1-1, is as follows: DVKVTQSSRYLVKRTGEKVFLECVQDMDHENMFWYRQDPGLGLRLIYFSYDVKMKEKGDIPEGYSVSREKKERFSLILESASTNQTSMYLCASTSRGNTEAFFGQGTRLTVV.

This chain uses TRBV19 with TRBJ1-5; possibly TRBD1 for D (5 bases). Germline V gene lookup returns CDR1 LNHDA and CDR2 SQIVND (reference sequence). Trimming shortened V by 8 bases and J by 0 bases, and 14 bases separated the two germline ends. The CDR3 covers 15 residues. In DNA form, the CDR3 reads TGTGCCAGTTGGGGTTCGGGGGATAGCAATCAGCCCCAGCATTTT. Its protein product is CASWGSGDSNQPQHF.

CDR3 bases: TGTGCCAGCAGTTCCTCGGGACTCAAGGGGCAGTACTTC. Its translation: CASSSSGLKGQYF. The V gene is TRBV6-5, the J gene TRBJ2-7; D perhaps matches TRBD2 (6 bases). There are 13 residues in the CDR3. Germline CDR1 MNHEY, CDR2 SVGAGI. Trimming stripped 4 bases from V and 9 bases from J, with 16 bases between.

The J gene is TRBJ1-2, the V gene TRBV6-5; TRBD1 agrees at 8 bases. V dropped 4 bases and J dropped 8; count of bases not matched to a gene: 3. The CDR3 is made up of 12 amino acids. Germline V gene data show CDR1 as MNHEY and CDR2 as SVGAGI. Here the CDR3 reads CASSSTGVGYTF. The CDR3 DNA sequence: TGTGCCAGCAGTTCGACAGGGGTAGGCTACACCTTC.

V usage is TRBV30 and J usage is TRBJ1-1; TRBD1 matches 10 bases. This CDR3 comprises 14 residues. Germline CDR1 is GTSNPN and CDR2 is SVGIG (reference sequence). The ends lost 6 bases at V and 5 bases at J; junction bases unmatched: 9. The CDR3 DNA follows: TGTGCCTGCACAATAGACAGGGGGCTGACTGAAGCTTTCTTT. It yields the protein CACTIDRGLTEAFF. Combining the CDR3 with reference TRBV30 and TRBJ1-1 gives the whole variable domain SQTIHQWPATLVQPVGSPLSLECTVEGTSNPNLYWYRQAAGRGLQLLFYSVGIGQISSEVPQNLSASRPQDRQFILSSKKLLLSDSGFYLCACTIDRGLTEAFFGQGTRLTVV.

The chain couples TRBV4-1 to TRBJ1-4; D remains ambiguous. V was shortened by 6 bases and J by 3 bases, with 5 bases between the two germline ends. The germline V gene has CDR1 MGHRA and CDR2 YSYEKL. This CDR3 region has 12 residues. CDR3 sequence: CASRGANEKLFF. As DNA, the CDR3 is TGCGCCAGCAGGGGAGCTAATGAAAAACTGTTTTTT.

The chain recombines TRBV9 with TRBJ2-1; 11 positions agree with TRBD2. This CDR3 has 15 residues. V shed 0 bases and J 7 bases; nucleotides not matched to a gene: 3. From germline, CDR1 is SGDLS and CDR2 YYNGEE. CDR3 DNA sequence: TGTGCCAGCAGCGTAGATCTAGCGGGGGGAAATGAGCAGTTCTTC. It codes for CASSVDLAGGNEQFF.

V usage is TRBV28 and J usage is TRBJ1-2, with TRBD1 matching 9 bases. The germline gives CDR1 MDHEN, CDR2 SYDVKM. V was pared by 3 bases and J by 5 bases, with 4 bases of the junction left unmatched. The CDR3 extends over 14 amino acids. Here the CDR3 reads CASSFADRGYGYTF. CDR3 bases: TGTGCCAGCAGTTTCGCGGACAGGGGATATGGCTACACCTTC.

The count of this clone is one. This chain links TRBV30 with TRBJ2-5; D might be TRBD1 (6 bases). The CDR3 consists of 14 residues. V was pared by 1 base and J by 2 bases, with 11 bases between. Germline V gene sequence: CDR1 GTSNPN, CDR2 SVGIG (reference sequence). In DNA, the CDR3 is TGTGCCTGGAGTGGCCGAGGACAGCAAGAGACCCAGTACTTC. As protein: CAWSGRGQQETQYF.

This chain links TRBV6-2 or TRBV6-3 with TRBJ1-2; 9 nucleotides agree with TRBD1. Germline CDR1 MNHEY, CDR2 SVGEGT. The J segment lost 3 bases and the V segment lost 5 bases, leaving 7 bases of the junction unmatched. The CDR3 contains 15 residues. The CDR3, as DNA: TGTGCCAGCAGTGGCGGACAGGGGAAGGACTATGGCTACACCTTC. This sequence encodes CASSGGQGKDYGYTF.

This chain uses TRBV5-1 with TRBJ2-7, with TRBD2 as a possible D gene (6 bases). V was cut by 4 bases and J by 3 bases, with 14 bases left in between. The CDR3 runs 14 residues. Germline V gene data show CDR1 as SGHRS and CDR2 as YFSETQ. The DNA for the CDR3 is TGCGCCAGCAGCAAAGGAGGGGATAGCTACGAGCAGTACTTC. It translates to CASSKGGDSYEQYF.

DNA for the CDR3: TGTGCCAGCAGCCCCTCCGCTAACTATGGCTACACCTTC. Its protein product is CASSPSANYGYTF. The V gene is TRBV27, the J gene TRBJ1-2, with unresolved D. The CDR3 is 13 amino acids. Looked up from germline, CDR1 is MNHEY and CDR2 is SMNVEV (reference sequence). V dropped 6 bases and J dropped 0 bases, with 8 bases sitting between them.

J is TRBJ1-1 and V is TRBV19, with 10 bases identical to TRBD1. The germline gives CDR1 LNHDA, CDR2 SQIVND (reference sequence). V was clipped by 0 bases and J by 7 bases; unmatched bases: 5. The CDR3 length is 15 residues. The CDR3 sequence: CASSIDRDRGGEAFF. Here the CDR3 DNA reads TGTGCCAGTAGTATAGATAGGGACAGGGGTGGTGAAGCTTTCTTT.

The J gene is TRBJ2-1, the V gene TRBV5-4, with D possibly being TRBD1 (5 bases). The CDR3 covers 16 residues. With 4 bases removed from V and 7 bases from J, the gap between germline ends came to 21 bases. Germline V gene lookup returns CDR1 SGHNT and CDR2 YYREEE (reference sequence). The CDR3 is CASSPDLQQRGNEQFF. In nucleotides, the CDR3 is TGTGCCAGCAGCCCTGATCTTCAGCAAAGGGGTAATGAGCAGTTCTTC. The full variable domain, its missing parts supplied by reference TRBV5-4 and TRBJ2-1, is ETGVTQSPTHLIKTRGQQVTLRCSSQSGHNTVSWYQQALGQGPQFIFQYYREEENGRGNFPPRFSGLQFPNYSSELNVNALELDDSALYLCASSPDLQQRGNEQFFGPGTRLTVL.

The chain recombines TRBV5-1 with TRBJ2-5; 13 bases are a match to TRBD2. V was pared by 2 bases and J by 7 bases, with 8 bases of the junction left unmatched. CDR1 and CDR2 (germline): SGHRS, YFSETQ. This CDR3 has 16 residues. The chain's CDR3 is CASSFGLAGEVGTQYF. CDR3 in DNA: TGCGCCAGCAGCTTCGGACTAGCGGGGGAAGTCGGGACCCAGTACTTC.

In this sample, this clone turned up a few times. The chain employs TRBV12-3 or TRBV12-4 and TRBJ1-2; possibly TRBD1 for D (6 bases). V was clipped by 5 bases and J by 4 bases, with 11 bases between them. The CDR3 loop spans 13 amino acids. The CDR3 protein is CASSQQGSYGYTF. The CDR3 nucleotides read TGTGCCAGCAGTCAACAGGGTTCCTATGGCTACACCTTC.

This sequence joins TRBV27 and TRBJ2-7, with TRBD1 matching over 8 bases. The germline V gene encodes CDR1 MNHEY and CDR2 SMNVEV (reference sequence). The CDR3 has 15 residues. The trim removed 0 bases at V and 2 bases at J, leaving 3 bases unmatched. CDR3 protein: CASSLSGQATYEQYF. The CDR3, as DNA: TGTGCCAGCAGTTTATCGGGACAGGCAACCTACGAGCAGTACTTC.

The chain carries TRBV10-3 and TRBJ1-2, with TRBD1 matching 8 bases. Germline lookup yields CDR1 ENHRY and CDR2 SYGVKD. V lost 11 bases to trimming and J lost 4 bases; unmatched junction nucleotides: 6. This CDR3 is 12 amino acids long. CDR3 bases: TGTGCCGTCCAGGGGGCTGGCTATGGCTACACCTTC. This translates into CAVQGAGYGYTF.

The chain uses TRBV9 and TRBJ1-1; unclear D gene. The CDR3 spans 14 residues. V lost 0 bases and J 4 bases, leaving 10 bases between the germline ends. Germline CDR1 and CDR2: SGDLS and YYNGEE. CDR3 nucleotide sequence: TGTGCCAGCAGCGTAGAGGTCCGGGGCACTGAAGCTTTCTTT. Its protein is CASSVEVRGTEAFF.

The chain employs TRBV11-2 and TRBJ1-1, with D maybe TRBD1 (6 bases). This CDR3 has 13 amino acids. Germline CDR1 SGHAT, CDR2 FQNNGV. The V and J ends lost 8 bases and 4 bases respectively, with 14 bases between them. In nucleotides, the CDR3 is TGTGCCAGCTCCCGAACAGGGTTCACTGAAGCTTTCTTT. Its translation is CASSRTGFTEAFF.

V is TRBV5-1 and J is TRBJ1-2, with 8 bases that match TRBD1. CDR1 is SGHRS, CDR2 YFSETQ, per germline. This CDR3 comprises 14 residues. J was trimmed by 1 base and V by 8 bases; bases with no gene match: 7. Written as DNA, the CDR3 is TGCGCCAGGGAACAGGGGGGATTTAACTATGGCTACACCTTC. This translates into CAREQGGFNYGYTF.

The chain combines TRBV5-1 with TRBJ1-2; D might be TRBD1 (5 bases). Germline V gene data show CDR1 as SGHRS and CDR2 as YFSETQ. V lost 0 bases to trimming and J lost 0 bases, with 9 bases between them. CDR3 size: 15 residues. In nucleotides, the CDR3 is TGCGCCAGCAGCTTGGGACAGTCGACTAACTATGGCTACACCTTC. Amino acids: CASSLGQSTNYGYTF.

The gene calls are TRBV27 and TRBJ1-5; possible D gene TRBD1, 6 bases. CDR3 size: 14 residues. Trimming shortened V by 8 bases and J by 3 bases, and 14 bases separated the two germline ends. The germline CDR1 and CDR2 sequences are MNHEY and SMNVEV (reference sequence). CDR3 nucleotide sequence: TGTGCCAGCGCCGAGGGGACACCCAATCAGCCCCAGCATTTT. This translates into CASAEGTPNQPQHF.

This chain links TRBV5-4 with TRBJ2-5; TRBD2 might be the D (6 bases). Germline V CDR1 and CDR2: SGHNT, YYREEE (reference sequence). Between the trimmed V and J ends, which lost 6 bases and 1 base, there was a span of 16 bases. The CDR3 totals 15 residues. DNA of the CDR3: TGTGCCAGCACCCACCGTGGGGGGAGCCAAGAGACCCAGTACTTC. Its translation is CASTHRGGSQETQYF.